Listed below are T cell receptor beta chains from one sample, sequenced in a study of T cell responses to AZD1222 COVID-19 vaccine. Sequencing was performed with immunoSEQ multiplex PCR; in TCRdb, only in-frame clones are kept and a portion is missing. The sample consists of 110,000 to 150,000 clones, roughly 91% of them appearing once. Source: peripheral blood, taken 28 days after the second AZD1222 dose. These receptors all come from an adult who received the AZD1222 COVID-19 vaccine. Both conserved end residues are part of each CDR3. Fields, in order: V gene, J gene, clone size, D gene, CDR3 DNA, CDR3 protein. The D gene is left open where the match is weak. Clone size appears in some rows only: once, few, many, or a class for an expanded clone.

>TRBV28|TRBJ2-5|few|TRBD1
TGTGCCAGCAGTTTTCAGGGGGCAGGAGAGACCCAGTACTTC
CASSFQGAGETQYF
>TRBV7-3|TRBJ1-6|once|TRBD1
TGTGCCAGCAGCTTACTCGGACAGGGGAATTCACCCCTCCACTTT
CASSLLGQGNSPLHF
>TRBV11-2|TRBJ2-1|NA|TRBD1
TGTGCCAGCAGCTTGGGGAACAGGGGGAAGGGCAATGAGCAGTTCTTC
CASSLGNRGKGNEQFF
>TRBV24-1|TRBJ2-7|NA|TRBD1
TGTGCCACCAGTGACCCGGGACAGGGGGGGGAGGAGCAGTACTTC
CATSDPGQGGEEQYF
>TRBV4-3|TRBJ2-1|NA|NA
TGCGCCAGCAGCCCGACCTCTGGCATTTATTTCGAAGAGCAGTTCTTC
CASSPTSGIYFEEQFF
>TRBV25-1|TRBJ2-1|NA|TRBD2
TGTGCCAGCAGTGAACGAGGACTAGCGGACAATGAGCAGTTCTTC
CASSERGLADNEQFF
>TRBV7-3|TRBJ2-2|NA|NA
TGTGCCAGCAGCAAAAACCCTCAGGGGTTGAGGGGCGGGGAGCTGTTTTTT
CASSKNPQGLRGGELFF
>TRBV29-1|TRBJ2-1|NA|NA
TGCAGCGTTAGCCGCTCCATGGACAATGAGCAGTTCTTC
CSVSRSMDNEQFF
>TRBV30|TRBJ2-7|NA|TRBD1
TGTGCCTGCCTGACAGGGAGCTCCTACGAGCAGTACTTC
CACLTGSSYEQYF
>TRBV6-4|TRBJ2-1|NA|NA
TGTGCCACCTCCGGGACCGCCTACAATGAGCAGTTCTTC
CATSGTAYNEQFF
>TRBV11-3|TRBJ1-5|few|TRBD1
TGTGCCAGCAGCTTATTGCCACAGGGGGTTCGTCAGCCCCAGCATTTT
CASSLLPQGVRQPQHF
>TRBV28|TRBJ2-7|NA|TRBD2
TGTGCCAGCAGTAAGCGGGAGGGAGCCTACGAGCAGTACTTC
CASSKREGAYEQYF
>TRBV2|TRBJ2-3|NA|TRBD2
TGTGCCAGCAGTCGACTAGCCACCGGCACAGATACGCAGTATTTT
CASSRLATGTDTQYF
>TRBV3-1/TRBV3-2|TRBJ2-3|NA|TRBD1
TGTGCCAGCAGCCTGCGGACAGGGGAAGATACGCAGTATTTT
CASSLRTGEDTQYF
>TRBV5-5|TRBJ1-3|NA|NA
TGTGCCAGCAGCTTCAGCACAGACTCTGGAAACACCATATATTTT
CASSFSTDSGNTIYF
>TRBV5-4|TRBJ2-7|NA|NA
TGTGCCAGCAGCCCCGCAGGGCCTTCCTACGAGCAGTACTTC
CASSPAGPSYEQYF
>TRBV19|TRBJ2-7|NA|TRBD2
TGTGCCAGTAGTATGGGCGGGAGTAGCTACGAGCAGTACTTC
CASSMGGSSYEQYF
>TRBV4-2|TRBJ2-2|NA|NA
TGTGCCAGCAGCCAAACTACGGGGATCAGCACCGGGGAGCTGTTTTTT
CASSQTTGISTGELFF
>TRBV30|TRBJ2-1|NA|NA
TGTGCCTGGAGTGGTTCCCAGGAGCAGTTCTTC
CAWSGSQEQFF
>TRBV3-1/TRBV3-2|TRBJ1-6|NA|NA
TGTGCCAGCAGCCAACAGAGCTCCTATAATTCACCCCTCCACTTT
CASSQQSSYNSPLHF
>TRBV30|TRBJ1-2|NA|NA
TGTGCCTGGAGTGGCCCCTCAGAAAACTATGGCTACACCTTC
CAWSGPSENYGYTF
>TRBV28|TRBJ1-2|NA|TRBD1
TGTGCCAGCAGTTTAGGGACAGAGGCAAACTATGGCTACACCTTC
CASSLGTEANYGYTF
>TRBV28|TRBJ1-6|NA|NA
TGTGCCAGCAGTTTGAGGAGTGCGGGAGAACATTCACCCCTCCACTTT
CASSLRSAGEHSPLHF
>TRBV18|TRBJ2-1|once|NA
TGTGCCAGCTCACCATTAGCTGTCAATGAGCAGTTCTTC
CASSPLAVNEQFF
>TRBV19|TRBJ2-7|NA|NA
TGTGCCAGTAGTATGAGTCCGGTCTCCTACGAGCAGTACTTC
CASSMSPVSYEQYF
>TRBV30|TRBJ2-1|NA|NA
TGTGCCTGGAGTGGCCGCATAGAGCAGTTCTTC
CAWSGRIEQFF
>TRBV29-1|TRBJ1-2|NA|TRBD1
TGCAGCGTTGTCGGGGACAGGGGTTTCGGCTACACCTTC
CSVVGDRGFGYTF
>TRBV6-1|TRBJ1-1|NA|NA
TGTGCCAGCAGTGACAGGGGGAACACTGAAGCTTTCTTT
CASSDRGNTEAFF
>TRBV18|TRBJ1-2|few|NA
TGTGCCAGCTCAGGGGGGACGGACTATGGCTACACCTTC
CASSGGTDYGYTF
>TRBV2|TRBJ1-5|NA|NA
TGTGCCAGCAGGTGGGAGAGCAATCAGCCCCAGCATTTT
CASRWESNQPQHF
>TRBV12-3/TRBV12-4|TRBJ2-5|NA|NA
TGTGCCAGCAGTTTACAGGGTGGTGAGACCCAGTACTTC
CASSLQGGETQYF
>TRBV5-1|TRBJ1-3|NA|NA
TGCGCCAGCAGCCCCGTGGACGTACCCTCTGGAAACACCATATATTTT
CASSPVDVPSGNTIYF
>TRBV7-2|TRBJ2-7|few|TRBD1
TGTGCCAGCAGCCCGGGGCGGACAGGAGTCTACGAGCAGTACTTC
CASSPGRTGVYEQYF
>TRBV15|TRBJ2-1|NA|TRBD2
TGTGCCACCAGCAGGTGGGGACTAGCGGGAGGCGAGCAGTTCTTC
CATSRWGLAGGEQFF
>TRBV11-2|TRBJ2-7|NA|NA
TGTGCCAGCAGCATCAACACCTACGAGCAGTACTTC
CASSINTYEQYF
>TRBV7-2|TRBJ1-2|NA|NA
TGTGCCAGCAGCCCTACAGGGACCGATAACTATGGCTACACCTTC
CASSPTGTDNYGYTF
>TRBV7-9|TRBJ2-2|NA|TRBD1
TGTGCCAGCAGCCCCTGGACAGGCCCCACGAACACCGGGGAGCTGTTTTTT
CASSPWTGPTNTGELFF
>TRBV5-1|TRBJ1-2|NA|TRBD1
TGCGCCAGCAGCTCCGGGACAGGAAACTATGGCTACACCTTC
CASSSGTGNYGYTF